This T cell receptor (beta chain) is from a study of cytomegalovirus exposure and HLA in healthy donors. Study-wide findings and caveats: Overall, around 150 TCR beta chains were annotated as cytomegalovirus-associated. Most observed TCR sequences were rare, whereas some public TCRs were detected in many donors.

The protocol was immunoSEQ multiplex PCR, while the TCRdb copy is restricted to in-frame clones and leaves out a portion. The data show more than 90,000 clones, 70% to 90% seen once. Separation from the roughly 700-subject first cohort characterized the roughly 130-subject validation cohort, to which the donors belonged. CDR1 and CDR2 (germline): MDHEN, SYDVKM. The V and J ends lost 6 bases and 8 bases, in that order; junction bases with no gene match: 8. This CDR3 has 14 residues. As regards this clone: Antigen unknown.

Material: PBMCs. This rearrangement joins TRBV28 to TRBJ1-5, with 9 bases that match TRBD1. The receptor was derived from a young man in good health and CMV-seronegative. The CDR3 sequence: CASRPGTGLKPQHF. The CDR3 coding sequence is TGTGCCAGCAGGCCCGGGACAGGGTTAAAGCCCCAGCATTTT.